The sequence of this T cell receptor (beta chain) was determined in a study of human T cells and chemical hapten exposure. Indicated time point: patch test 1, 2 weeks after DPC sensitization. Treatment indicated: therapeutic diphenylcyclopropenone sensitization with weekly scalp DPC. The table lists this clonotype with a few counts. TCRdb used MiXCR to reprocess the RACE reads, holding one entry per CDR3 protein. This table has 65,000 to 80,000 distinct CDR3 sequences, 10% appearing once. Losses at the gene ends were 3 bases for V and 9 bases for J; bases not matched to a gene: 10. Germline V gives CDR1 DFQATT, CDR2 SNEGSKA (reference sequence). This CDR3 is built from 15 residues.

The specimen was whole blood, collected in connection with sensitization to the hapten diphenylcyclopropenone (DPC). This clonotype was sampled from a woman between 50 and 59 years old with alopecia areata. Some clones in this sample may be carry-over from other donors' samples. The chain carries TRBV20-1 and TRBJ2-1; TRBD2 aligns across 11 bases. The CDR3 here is CSASGGLAVGAEQFF. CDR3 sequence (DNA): TGCAGTGCTAGCGGGGGACTAGCGGTGGGAGCTGAGCAGTTCTTC.